The 18 T cell receptor beta chains given below trace back to one sample, sequenced in a study of regulatory T cells in long-lasting Graves disease. Stated time point: newly diagnosed GD, antithyroid drugs for less than 3 months. Generation of the TCR library employed RNA extracted from PBMCs. Investigators prepared the TCR beta libraries by applying iRepertoire HTBI primers and Arm-PCR of CDR3 regions. Using its own MiXCR run on the multiplex PCR reads, TCRdb lists one record per CDR3 protein. The sample has approximately 470,000 distinct CDR3 sequences; around 16% are singletons. Another study also made use of these data, one on T cells in Graves' hyperthyroidism and ophthalmopathy.

The sample here was peripheral blood mononuclear cells (PBMCs), taken at new diagnosis, from a patient treated with antithyroid drugs. These receptors all come from a man aged 35 to 55 with Graves disease.

This clonotype was observed many times. The gene calls are TRBV2 and TRBJ2-3; D gene unclear. Germline assignment: CDR1 SNHLY and CDR2 FYNNEI. This CDR3 spans 11 amino acids. V lost 7 bases to trimming and J lost 5 bases, with 7 bases between them. The CDR3: CASTSGDTQYF. In nucleotides, the CDR3 is TGTGCCAGCACCTCTGGAGATACGCAGTATTTT.

This clonotype showed up just a few times. This chain joins TRBV28 and TRBJ2-1; 9 nucleotides agree with TRBD2. The V gene end was trimmed by 1 base and the J gene end by 6 bases; junction bases not matched to a gene: 4. The CDR3 totals 15 residues. Germline loops: CDR1 MDHEN, CDR2 SYDVKM. The CDR3 nucleotides read TGTGCCAGCAGTTTATTGGCTAGCGGGGTCAATGAGCAGTTCTTC. Its translation: CASSLLASGVNEQFF.

This clonotype was observed many times. This sequence joins TRBV4-1 and TRBJ2-5; the D is unclear. Germline V lookup: CDR1 MGHRA, CDR2 YSYEKL. The CDR3 is 13 amino acids. The V gene lost 4 bases and the J gene lost 5 bases, with 11 bases spanning the gap. The CDR3 DNA reads TGCGCCAGCAGCCCGTACATCGGGGAGACCCAGTACTTC. It translates to CASSPYIGETQYF.

The V gene is TRBV28, the J gene TRBJ1-5; TRBD1 might be the D (5 bases). The ends were cut back, 6 bases at V and 1 base at J, with 16 bases in the middle. The V gene's germline CDR1 is MDHEN and CDR2 SYDVKM. There are 16 residues in the CDR3. CDR3 nucleotides: TGTGCCAGCAGATCCCAAAAACGGGGGAGCAATCAGCCCCAGCATTTT. It is translated as CASRSQKRGSNQPQHF. The full variable domain, in which reference TRBV28 and TRBJ1-5 provide the parts outside the CDR3, is DVKVTQSSRYLVKRTGEKVFLECVQDMDHENMFWYRQDPGLGLRLIYFSYDVKMKEKGDIPEGYSVSREKKERFSLILESASTNQTSMYLCASRSQKRGSNQPQHFGDGTRLSIL.

This clonotype was found many times. The CDR3 spells CASSEPDPRAVEQFF. DNA for the CDR3: TGTGCCAGCAGTGAGCCGGACCCCCGAGCTGTTGAGCAGTTCTTC. The chain joins TRBV2 to TRBJ2-1; the D is unclear. Trimming cost V 3 bases and J 9 bases, with 18 bases left between them. This CDR3 region has 15 residues. Germline values: CDR1 SNHLY, CDR2 FYNNEI.

The genes are TRBV9 and TRBJ2-1; perhaps TRBD1 as D (6 bases). The CDR3 spans 14 residues. Trimming took off 4 bases at V and 8 bases at J, with 16 bases between the two ends. Germline CDR1 reads SGDLS; CDR2 reads YYNGEE. The CDR3 loop reads CASSPSPGADEQFF. CDR3 sequence (DNA): TGTGCCAGCAGCCCAAGCCCAGGGGCGGATGAGCAGTTCTTC.

This clonotype was recorded many times. The CDR3 nucleotides are TGTGCCAGCAGTTACTCTGTTGTCCTAAGGGACAGGGAGACAGATACGCAGTATTTT. It yields the protein CASSYSVVLRDRETDTQYF. The rearrangement joins TRBV6-5 to TRBJ2-3, with 9 positions matching TRBD1. This CDR3 contains 19 residues. The V and J ends lost 0 bases and 3 bases, in that order; junction bases with no gene match: 13. Germline CDR1 and CDR2: MNHEY and SVGAGI.

This clonotype was observed a handful of times. The chain has TRBV18 and TRBJ2-5; either TRBD1 or TRBD2 may fit D (7 bases each). This CDR3 is 15 amino acids long. Germline CDR1 KGHSH, CDR2 LQKENI. V gave up 0 bases and J gave up 4 bases, with 12 bases separating them. The DNA for the CDR3 is TGTGCCAGCTCACCACCCAGGGGGGGCTTAGAGACCCAGTACTTC. This translates into CASSPPRGGLETQYF.

Ten or more counts support this clonotype. This chain connects TRBV12-5 to TRBJ2-6; perhaps TRBD2 as D (6 bases). CDR3 length: 18 residues. Germline V gene lookup returns CDR1 LGHNT and CDR2 FRNRAP. The V and J ends lost 2 bases and 0 bases respectively, with 14 bases between them. CDR3 sequence (DNA): TGTGCTAGTGGTTTGACGGGACTCCTGACCTCTGGGGCCAACGTCCTGACTTTC. It is translated as CASGLTGLLTSGANVLTF. The entire variable domain, with the rest obtained from reference TRBV12-5 and TRBJ2-6, is as follows: DARVTQTPRHKVTEMGQEVTMRCQPILGHNTVFWYRQTMMQGLELLAYFRNRAPLDDSGMPKDRFSAEMPDATLATLKIQPSEPRDSAVYFCASGLTGLLTSGANVLTFGAGSRLTVL.

This chain links TRBV6-5 with TRBJ1-3; D may be TRBD1 (5 bases). Trimming left V 4 bases short and J 5 bases short, with 15 bases between. Germline CDR1 reads MNHEY; CDR2 reads SVGAGI. CDR3 length: 15 amino acids. The DNA for the CDR3 is TGTGCCAGCAGTTCAACCGGGGCCAGGAGAAACACCATATATTTT. Protein product: CASSSTGARRNTIYF.

This clonotype was counted ten times or more. V and J are TRBV18 and TRBJ2-3; TRBD1 might be the D (6 bases). The CDR3 has 16 amino acids. Germline loops: CDR1 KGHSH, CDR2 LQKENI. Trimming pared 3 bases from V and 7 bases from J, leaving 20 bases between. This CDR3 is CASSPGRRQVAYTQYF. CDR3 sequence (DNA): TGTGCCAGCTCACCCGGAAGGAGACAGGTCGCTTATACGCAGTATTTT.

This chain's CDR3 is CATSDFDRGQETQYF. The CDR3 DNA follows: TGTGCCACCAGTGATTTTGACAGGGGGCAAGAGACCCAGTACTTC. This chain joins TRBV24-1 and TRBJ2-5; 9 bases map to TRBD1. Trimming at V came to 1 base and at J to 2 bases, leaving 1 base not matched to a gene. The germline gives CDR1 KGHDR, CDR2 SFDVKD. This CDR3 spans 15 amino acids.

This clonotype was detected ten times or more. The rearrangement links TRBV20-1 to TRBJ2-7, with D unclear. This CDR3 comprises 14 residues. Germline loops: CDR1 DFQATT, CDR2 SNEGSKA (reference sequence). The V end lost 3 bases, the J end lost 1 base, and 13 bases lay between the germline ends. CDR3 sequence (DNA): TGCAGTGCTAGCTTAGTCGTAGGATCCTACGAGCAGTACTTC. It specifies CSASLVVGSYEQYF.

This clonotype was counted only a few times. An end of the junction differs from the germline gene, which may be a read error. The genes are TRBV2 and TRBJ2-2; 8 nucleotides agree with TRBD2. The CDR3 runs 15 residues. Germline CDR1 and CDR2: SNHLY and FYNNEI. The CDR3 DNA follows: TGTGCCGGCAGTGAAGTGGCGGGAGGATCCGGGGAGCTGTTTTTT. Protein product: CAGSEVAGGSGELFF.

The rearrangement uses TRBV12-3 or TRBV12-4 and TRBJ1-2; 10 positions match TRBD1. Trimming removed 7 bases from V and 4 bases from J; junction bases left unmatched: 18. This CDR3 spans 18 amino acids. The CDR3 loop is CASTYPGTGEWKSYGYTF. Written as DNA, the CDR3 is TGTGCCAGCACCTACCCCGGGACAGGGGAGTGGAAGAGCTATGGCTACACCTTC.

The V and J genes are TRBV10-3 and TRBJ2-5; D possibly corresponds to TRBD1 (5 bases). CDR1 ENHRY and CDR2 SYGVKD come from the germline V gene. Between the trimmed V and J ends, which lost 5 bases and 5 bases, there was a span of 21 bases. This CDR3 region has 16 residues. The CDR3: CAISPQGAGSWETQYF. As DNA, the CDR3 is TGTGCCATCAGTCCCCAGGGTGCTGGGTCTTGGGAGACCCAGTACTTC.

CDR3 loop: CASSPDLGGRGRDTQYF. CDR3 in DNA: TGTGCCAGCAGCCCTGACCTTGGCGGGAGGGGTCGAGATACGCAGTATTTT. This rearrangement joins TRBV12-3 or TRBV12-4 to TRBJ2-3; 9 nucleotides line up with TRBD2. This CDR3 contains 17 residues. Unmatched junction bases numbered 15, after V lost 6 bases and J lost 5 bases.

In this sample, this clonotype turned up many times. The chain joins TRBV7-2 to TRBJ1-6, with 11 nucleotides matching TRBD1. Germline V gene data show CDR1 as SGHTA and CDR2 as FQGNSA. The CDR3 sequence is 16 residues long. With 4 bases clipped from V and 9 bases from J, the junction kept 8 bases outside the gene matches. The CDR3 DNA reads as TGTGCCAGCAGCTCTCAATCTGGGACAGGGGGTTCACCCCTCCACTTT. Its protein product is CASSSQSGTGGSPLHF.